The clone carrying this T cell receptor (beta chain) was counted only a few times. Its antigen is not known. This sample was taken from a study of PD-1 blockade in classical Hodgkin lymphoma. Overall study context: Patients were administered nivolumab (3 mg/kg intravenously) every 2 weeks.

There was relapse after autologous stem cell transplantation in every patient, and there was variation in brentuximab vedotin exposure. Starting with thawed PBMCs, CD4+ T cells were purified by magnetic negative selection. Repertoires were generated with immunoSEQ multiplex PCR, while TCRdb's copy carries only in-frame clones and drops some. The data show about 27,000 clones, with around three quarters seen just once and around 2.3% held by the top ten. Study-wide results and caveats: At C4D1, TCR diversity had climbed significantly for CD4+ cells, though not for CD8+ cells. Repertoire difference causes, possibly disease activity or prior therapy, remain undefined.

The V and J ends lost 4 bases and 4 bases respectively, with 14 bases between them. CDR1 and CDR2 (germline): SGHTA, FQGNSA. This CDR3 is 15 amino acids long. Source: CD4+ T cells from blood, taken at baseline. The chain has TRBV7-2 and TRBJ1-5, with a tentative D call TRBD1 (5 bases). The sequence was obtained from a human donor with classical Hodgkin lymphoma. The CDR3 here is CASSSGTAQNQPQHF. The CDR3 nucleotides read TGTGCCAGCAGCTCGGGGACCGCCCAAAATCAGCCCCAGCATTTT.